These T cell receptor beta chains were read from a single sample in a study of blood T cell repertoires in COVID-19. The method was immunoSEQ multiplex PCR; TCRdb's version includes in-frame clones alone and lacks a portion of them. Of about 330,000 clones listed, 87% are singletons. The sequencing input was PBMCs or T cells enriched from blood (not recorded which). These receptors all come from a woman aged 30 to 39 who had recovered from COVID-19. CDR3s include the opening cysteine and the closing phenylalanine or tryptophan. The D gene is left open where the match is weak. Clone size is not always given. Where it is, it says once, few, many or a class for expanded clones.

d_gene: NA; abundance: NA; j_gene: TRBJ1-1; v_gene: TRBV5-1; CDR3aa: CASGPYQGTNTEAFF; CDR3nt: TGCGCCAGCGGACCGTACCAGGGGACGAACACTGAAGCTTTCTTT
d_gene: NA; abundance: NA; j_gene: TRBJ1-1; v_gene: TRBV19; CDR3aa: CASSIGRSTEAFF; CDR3nt: TGTGCCAGTAGTATAGGGAGGAGCACTGAAGCTTTCTTT
d_gene: NA; abundance: NA; j_gene: TRBJ2-5; v_gene: TRBV28; CDR3aa: CASSPTRRETQYF; CDR3nt: TGTGCCAGCAGCCCTACAAGGAGAGAGACCCAGTACTTC
d_gene: TRBD1; abundance: once; j_gene: TRBJ2-3; v_gene: TRBV5-6; CDR3aa: CASSPGTGNTDTQYF; CDR3nt: TGTGCCAGCAGTCCCGGGACAGGGAACACAGATACGCAGTATTTT
d_gene: NA; abundance: once; j_gene: TRBJ1-6; v_gene: TRBV10-3; CDR3aa: CAISGAGEGSPLHF; CDR3nt: TGTGCCATCAGTGGTGCAGGGGAAGGTTCACCCCTCCACTTT
d_gene: TRBD1; abundance: NA; j_gene: TRBJ2-7; v_gene: TRBV29-1; CDR3aa: CSGTAGGSYEQYF; CDR3nt: TGCAGCGGGACTGCAGGGGGCTCCTACGAGCAGTACTTC
d_gene: TRBD2; abundance: once; j_gene: TRBJ2-7; v_gene: TRBV9; CDR3aa: CASSAGLAYEQYF; CDR3nt: TGTGCCAGCAGCGCTGGACTAGCCTACGAGCAGTACTTC
d_gene: NA; abundance: NA; j_gene: TRBJ1-1; v_gene: TRBV11-2; CDR3aa: CASSPSEGGAPTEAFF; CDR3nt: TGTGCCAGCAGCCCCTCGGAGGGTGGTGCCCCCACTGAAGCTTTCTTT
d_gene: NA; abundance: NA; j_gene: TRBJ2-2; v_gene: TRBV11-2; CDR3aa: CASSLLGDHWLGELFF; CDR3nt: TGTGCCAGCAGCTTATTGGGAGATCATTGGCTCGGGGAGCTGTTTTTT
d_gene: NA; abundance: NA; j_gene: TRBJ1-3; v_gene: TRBV7-9; CDR3aa: CASSSMREGHSGNTIYF; CDR3nt: TGTGCCAGCAGCTCAATGAGGGAAGGGCATTCTGGAAACACCATATATTTT
d_gene: NA; abundance: NA; j_gene: TRBJ1-2; v_gene: TRBV14; CDR3aa: CASSQFQYGYTF; CDR3nt: TGTGCCAGCAGCCAATTTCAGTATGGCTACACCTTC
d_gene: NA; abundance: NA; j_gene: TRBJ2-5; v_gene: TRBV30; CDR3aa: CAWSPRGRETLSQETQYF; CDR3nt: TGTGCCTGGAGTCCGCGAGGACGGGAAACCCTAAGCCAAGAGACCCAGTACTTC
d_gene: TRBD2; abundance: NA; j_gene: TRBJ2-1; v_gene: TRBV5-5; CDR3aa: CASSLVGLAENEQFF; CDR3nt: TGTGCCAGCAGCTTGGTTGGGCTAGCGGAAAATGAGCAGTTCTTC
d_gene: NA; abundance: NA; j_gene: TRBJ1-1; v_gene: TRBV7-2; CDR3aa: CASSLVFGGATEAFF; CDR3nt: TGTGCCAGCAGCTTAGTTTTTGGAGGGGCGACTGAAGCTTTCTTT
d_gene: TRBD1; abundance: NA; j_gene: TRBJ1-3; v_gene: TRBV6-1; CDR3aa: CASSEASWDRRGNTIYF; CDR3nt: TGTGCCAGCAGTGAAGCAAGTTGGGACAGGAGAGGAAACACCATATATTTT
d_gene: NA; abundance: few; j_gene: TRBJ1-2; v_gene: TRBV19; CDR3aa: CASSFSGPGYGYTF; CDR3nt: TGTGCCAGTAGTTTCTCCGGTCCAGGCTATGGCTACACCTTC
d_gene: TRBD1; abundance: NA; j_gene: TRBJ1-1; v_gene: TRBV19; CDR3aa: CASSIGTANTEAFF; CDR3nt: TGTGCCAGTAGTATTGGGACAGCGAACACTGAAGCTTTCTTT